The TCR beta chain under discussion was sequenced for a study of shared clonotypes between healthy human individuals. Overall study: There were three CD4 naive, three CD4 memory, two CD8 naive and one CD8 memory plates per donor. Whole-study results and caveats: Large depth notwithstanding, sorted-subset sequencing proved incomplete by rarefaction.

Authors' analysis steps: With immunoSEQ giving junction-only sequences and no quality scores, filtering differed. Clones were read by immunoSEQ multiplex PCR, and TCRdb kept only the in-frame ones, dropping some. V and J calls and clone size are as listed in that table; D and trimming were resolved from the DNA. Of roughly 1,600,000 clones listed, roughly 98.5% are singletons. The CDR3 is made up of 17 amino acids. CDR1 and CDR2 from the germline V gene are SGHTS and YDEGEE. Trimming took 0 bases from V and 3 from J; bases not matched to a gene: 8. As regards this clone: Its antigen is still unknown.

There were no recent acute infections or vaccinations among the donors, who were healthy HIV-negative adults. The TCR originated in a young man in good health. The chain is built from TRBV5-8 and TRBJ2-1, with 8 bases aligning to TRBD2. Input material: naive CD4+ T cells sorted from blood. Subset denoted: CD45RA+ positively selected. The DNA for the CDR3 is TGTGCCAGCAGCTTGGATGTAGCGGCGGGAGGCTACAATGAGCAGTTCTTC. It translates to CASSLDVAAGGYNEQFF.